Sequencing of this T cell receptor (beta chain) was carried out in a study of cytomegalovirus exposure and HLA in healthy donors. Study in general: Some 80 million unique TCRs from HLA-typed donors were held in an early data release. Overall study results and limits: Researchers had no immune exposure information except CMV serostatus available.

This clone was observed once. The antigen remains undetermined. Both 60 Vbeta primers and 13 Jbeta primers went into the PCR. Profiling relied on immunoSEQ multiplex PCR, and the TCRdb table lists in-frame clones only, not all of them. The sample has about 130,000 clones; approximately 80% are singletons. Looked up from germline, CDR1 is SNHLY and CDR2 is FYNNEI. J lost 8 bases, V lost 4 bases, and 11 bases had no gene match. The CDR3 totals 16 residues. Healthy bone marrow donors made up the donor group. While unrecorded immune exposures were likely, the donors were nominally healthy when sampled. The chain has TRBV2 and TRBJ1-6, with 7 nucleotides matching TRBD1. The sample was PBMCs. The clonotype originates from a young woman in good health and CMV-seropositive. The CDR3 reads CASSVSTGNGDSPLHF. Written as DNA, the CDR3 is TGTGCCAGCAGTGTATCGACAGGGAATGGGGATTCACCCCTCCACTTT. The full variable domain, its missing parts supplied by reference TRBV2 and TRBJ1-6, is EPEVTQTPSHQVTQMGQEVILRCVPISNHLYFYWYRQILGQKVEFLVSFYNNEISEKSEIFDDQFSVERPDGSNFTLKIRSTKLEDSAMYFCASSVSTGNGDSPLHFGNGTRLTVT.